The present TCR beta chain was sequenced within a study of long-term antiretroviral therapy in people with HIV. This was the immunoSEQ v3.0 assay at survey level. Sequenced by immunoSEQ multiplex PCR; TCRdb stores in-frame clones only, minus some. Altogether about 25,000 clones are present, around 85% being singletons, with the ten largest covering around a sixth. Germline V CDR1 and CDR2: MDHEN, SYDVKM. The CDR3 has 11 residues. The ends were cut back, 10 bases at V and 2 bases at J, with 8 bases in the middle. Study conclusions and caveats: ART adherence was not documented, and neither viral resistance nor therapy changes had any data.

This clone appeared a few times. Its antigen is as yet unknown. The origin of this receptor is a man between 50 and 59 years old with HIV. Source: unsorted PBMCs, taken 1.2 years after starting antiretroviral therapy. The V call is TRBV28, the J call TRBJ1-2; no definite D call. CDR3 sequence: CAIRINYGYTF. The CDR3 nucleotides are TGTGCCATCCGGATAAACTATGGCTACACCTTC.